This TCR beta chain was obtained from a study of naive and memory T cell subsets. The CDR3 consists of 16 residues. From germline, CDR1 is KGHSH and CDR2 LQKENI. V lost 3 bases and J 0 bases, leaving 9 bases between the germline ends. Treatment: skin biopsy from PPD injection site in Mantoux-positive individual. Input was about 1 to 1,100 ng of DNase-treated total RNA without cell sorting. TCR cDNA received a 3' ligated oligonucleotide that carried a UMI. Skin biopsies came from PPD injection sites in Mantoux-positive individuals. Alpha and beta constant region primers primed reverse transcription for blood and skin samples. The SP2 primer and nested alpha and beta constant region primers amplified ligated cDNA in four rounds. Using its own MiXCR run on the UMI-ligation and nested PCR reads, TCRdb lists one record per CDR3 protein. The sample has roughly 18,000 distinct CDR3 sequences, approximately 9.6% seen once; the top ten hold approximately 6.2%.

This sequence was found in an adult in good health. The J gene is TRBJ2-6, the V gene TRBV18, with D unresolved. Sequencing used skin, obtained from a tuberculin skin test site. The CDR3 loop is CASSPRSSSGANVLTF. In nucleotides, the CDR3 is TGTGCCAGCTCACCCCGGAGCAGCTCTGGGGCCAACGTCCTGACTTTC.